Listed below are T cell receptor beta chains from one sample, sequenced in a study of blood T cell repertoires in COVID-19. Sequencing was performed with immunoSEQ multiplex PCR; in TCRdb, only in-frame clones are kept and a portion is missing. The table records some 230,000 clones, approximately 81% of them present only once. What was sequenced was peripheral blood. The receptors stem from a man aged 40-49 years with acute or convalescent COVID-19. The CDR3 runs from the conserved cysteine through the conserved F or W. A D gene is named only where the DNA matches it firmly. Size values are once, few and many counts, or a class for expanded clones, and some rows have none.

V gene	D gene	clone size	J gene	CDR3 DNA	CDR3 protein
TRBV5-1	TRBD1	few	TRBJ1-1	TGCGCCAGCAGCTTGAAGACAGGGCTGGGGAACACTGAAGCTTTCTTT	CASSLKTGLGNTEAFF
TRBV7-3	TRBD1	.	TRBJ2-5	TGTGCCAGCAGCTTGCAGGGGGCCCAAGAGACCCAGTACTTC	CASSLQGAQETQYF
TRBV5-1	TRBD2	.	TRBJ2-3	TGCGCCAGCAGCGCACTAGCGGGGGTGGATACGCAGTATTTT	CASSALAGVDTQYF
TRBV27	.	.	TRBJ2-5	TGTGCCAGCAGCGTTCACCGACTGGGGGGAGAGACCCAGTACTTC	CASSVHRLGGETQYF
TRBV6-2/TRBV6-3	.	.	TRBJ2-7	TGTGCCAGCAGTTACTCGAACCTTAAGGGGAACTCCTACGAGCAGTACTTC	CASSYSNLKGNSYEQYF
TRBV9	.	.	TRBJ1-1	TGTGCCAGCAGCGTAGGGCGGGACCTCACTGAAGCTTTCTTT	CASSVGRDLTEAFF
TRBV2	TRBD1	.	TRBJ1-6	TGTGCCAGCAATAGACAGGGATTTTCACCCCTCCACTTT	CASNRQGFSPLHF
TRBV18	.	.	TRBJ1-1	TGTGCCAGCAGGGTAGGTCAGGGTACGAACACTGAAGCTTTCTTT	CASRVGQGTNTEAFF
TRBV19	.	.	TRBJ1-1	TGTGCCACTTCAGACAGTAACACTGAAGCTTTCTTT	CATSDSNTEAFF
TRBV12-3/TRBV12-4	.	.	TRBJ2-7	TGTGCCAGCAGCCAGGGTCTTTGGGAGCAGTACTTC	CASSQGLWEQYF
TRBV21-1	.	.	TRBJ1-1	TGTGCCAGCAGCAAAGAGACCCGGATTACAGGGGGCCCGGGGATGAACACTGAAGCTTTCTTT	CASSKETRITGGPGMNTEAFF
TRBV12-5	.	.	TRBJ2-3	TGTGCTAGTGGTTTATCGGGAGGCACAGATACGCAGTATTTT	CASGLSGGTDTQYF
TRBV7-6	.	.	TRBJ2-6	TGTGCCAGCAGCGAGATCTCTGGGGCCAACGTCCTGACTTTC	CASSEISGANVLTF
TRBV7-3	.	.	TRBJ2-3	TGTGCCAGCAGCTTAGGGGGCGGCCGGGCAGATACGCAGTATTTT	CASSLGGGRADTQYF
TRBV2	.	once	TRBJ1-1	TGTGCCAGCAGTATAGACAGGAGTAACACTGAAGCTTTCTTT	CASSIDRSNTEAFF
TRBV28	.	.	TRBJ2-5	TGTGCCAGCAGGGACGCGGGCGGGATGACCCAGTACTTC	CASRDAGGMTQYF
TRBV5-6	.	.	TRBJ1-4	TGTGCCAGCAGCTTGCGGGTCACTTCAACTAATGAAAAACTGTTTTTT	CASSLRVTSTNEKLFF
TRBV5-1	TRBD1	.	TRBJ1-2	TGCGCCAGCAGCCCGCTGCCCGGGACAGCCGCCAGTGGCTACACCTTC	CASSPLPGTAASGYTF
TRBV2	.	once	TRBJ1-4	TGTGCCAGCAGGGGCGGGTCAACTAATGAAAAACTGTTTTTT	CASRGGSTNEKLFF
TRBV7-3	.	.	TRBJ1-5	TGTGCCAGCAGCTTACTCGGAGGGTGGAATCAGCCCCAGCATTTT	CASSLLGGWNQPQHF
TRBV6-5	.	.	TRBJ1-3	TGTGCCATCATGAGGGAGAGCTCTGGAAACACCATATATTTT	CAIMRESSGNTIYF
TRBV5-6	.	once	TRBJ2-6	TGTGCCAGCAGCTCTTCGGCTGGGGCCAACGTCCTGACTTTC	CASSSSAGANVLTF
TRBV29-1	.	.	TRBJ1-2	TGCAGCGTTGAATCTTGGACAAGGGATGGCTACACCTTC	CSVESWTRDGYTF
TRBV27	TRBD1	.	TRBJ1-2	TGTGCCAGCAGTCCGCAGGGGGCGCCGGTAGCTGGCTACACCTTC	CASSPQGAPVAGYTF
TRBV6-5	.	.	TRBJ1-1	TGTGCCAGCACCGACGGCGAGGCTCAGAACACTGAAGCTTTCTTT	CASTDGEAQNTEAFF
TRBV6-1	TRBD1	.	TRBJ1-3	TGTGCCAGCAGTGAATACGGGACAGAAGTTGGAAACACCATATATTTT	CASSEYGTEVGNTIYF
TRBV7-2	TRBD1	once	TRBJ1-4	TGTGCCAGCAGCAGCGACAGGGGGCGTGAAAAACTGTTTTTT	CASSSDRGREKLFF
TRBV27	TRBD1	.	TRBJ2-7	TGTGCCAGCAGTACCGGGACAGGGAGCTACGAGCAGTACTTC	CASSTGTGSYEQYF
TRBV9	.	once	TRBJ2-7	TGTGCCAGCAGCAACGGGGGGCCGACCTACGAGCAGTACTTC	CASSNGGPTYEQYF
TRBV6-5	.	once	TRBJ2-7	TGTGCCAGCAAAGGTGCGGGCGAGCAGTACTTC	CASKGAGEQYF